A selection of T cell receptor beta chains follows, all from one sample in a study of shared clonotypes between healthy human individuals. Measured with immunoSEQ multiplex PCR; TCRdb has only the in-frame clones, and not every one. The sample holds about 2 million clones, about 95% seen once. The sample consisted of naive CD8+ T cells sorted from blood. These receptors all come from a man younger than 30 in good health. Each CDR3 is given with its conserved first and last residue. The order of the fields is V gene, D gene, J gene, clone size, CDR3 protein, CDR3 DNA. A D gene is named only where the DNA matches it firmly. Clone size appears in some rows only: once, few, many, or a class for an expanded clone.

TRBV25-1,TRBD2,TRBJ2-1,.,CASSAGTNNEGQFF,TGTGCCAGCAGTGCCGGGACTAACAATGAGGGGCAGTTCTTC
TRBV19,.,TRBJ2-3,.,CASSIIDPADTQYF,TGTGCCAGTAGTATAATTGACCCGGCAGATACGCAGTATTTT
TRBV7-9,.,TRBJ2-5,.,CASSYSFTETQYF,TGTGCCAGCAGTTATTCGTTTACAGAGACCCAGTACTTC
TRBV27,.,TRBJ2-7,.,CASSLGAGVSTYEQYF,TGTGCCAGCAGTTTGGGGGCGGGGGTTTCGACCTACGAGCAGTACTTC
TRBV9,.,TRBJ2-7,.,CASSVAGTGGEQYF,TGTGCCAGCAGCGTAGCGGGAACAGGAGGGGAGCAGTACTTC
TRBV9,.,TRBJ2-7,.,CASSVGLDPYEQYF,TGTGCCAGCAGCGTAGGGCTAGATCCCTACGAGCAGTACTTC
TRBV2,TRBD2,TRBJ2-5,.,CASSGLAGGLWETQYF,TGTGCCAGCAGTGGACTAGCGGGAGGCCTTTGGGAGACCCAGTACTTC
TRBV4-2,.,TRBJ1-4,.,CASSQEVWATNEKLFF,TGTGCCAGCAGCCAAGAAGTGTGGGCCACTAATGAAAAACTGTTTTTT
TRBV28,.,TRBJ2-7,.,CASSPRYYEQYF,TGTGCCAGCAGTCCAAGATACTACGAGCAGTACTTC
TRBV13,.,TRBJ2-7,.,CASSLAAFSYEQYF,TGTGCCAGCAGCTTAGCGGCTTTCTCCTACGAGCAGTACTTC
TRBV4-1,TRBD1,TRBJ1-1,.,CASSQEGYGQGNTEAFF,TGCGCCAGCAGCCAAGAAGGCTATGGACAGGGGAACACTGAAGCTTTCTTT
TRBV28,TRBD1,TRBJ2-5,.,CASSRLDWGQSQETQYF,TGTGCCAGCAGTCGCCTTGATTGGGGACAGTCCCAAGAGACCCAGTACTTC
TRBV11-2,TRBD1,TRBJ2-7,.,CASSSGQGTPYEQYF,TGTGCCAGCAGCTCCGGACAGGGTACTCCCTACGAGCAGTACTTC
TRBV18,.,TRBJ2-5,once,CASSVDFQETQYF,TGTGCCAGCTCCGTGGACTTCCAAGAGACCCAGTACTTC
TRBV27,.,TRBJ2-1,.,CATLGLSYNEQFF,TGTGCCACCCTCGGGCTCTCCTACAATGAGCAGTTCTTC
TRBV25-1,TRBD1,TRBJ1-1,.,CASSAEGAGTEAFF,TGTGCCAGCAGTGCGGAGGGGGCTGGGACTGAAGCTTTCTTT
TRBV27,.,TRBJ1-3,.,CASRLRSADSGNTIYF,TGTGCCAGCAGACTTCGATCCGCCGACTCTGGAAACACCATATATTTT
TRBV9,TRBD1,TRBJ1-5,.,CASSVSGGAGQPQHF,TGTGCCAGCAGCGTATCAGGGGGCGCAGGTCAGCCCCAGCATTTT
TRBV2,TRBD2,TRBJ2-5,.,CASRQRGPPYQETQYF,TGTGCCAGCCGGCAGCGGGGGCCGCCGTACCAAGAGACCCAGTACTTC
TRBV5-6,TRBD1,TRBJ2-2,.,CASRDDRAFEAGELFF,TGTGCCAGCAGAGATGACAGGGCATTTGAGGCCGGGGAGCTGTTTTTT
TRBV9,.,TRBJ1-5,.,CASSISGEGQPQHF,TGTGCCAGCAGCATAAGCGGGGAAGGGCAGCCCCAGCATTTT
TRBV7-9,.,TRBJ2-7,.,CASSPGQSGEQYF,TGTGCCAGCAGCCCCGGACAGTCCGGCGAGCAGTACTTC
TRBV9,.,TRBJ2-3,.,CASSVEGATDTQYF,TGTGCCAGCAGCGTAGAGGGAGCGACAGATACGCAGTATTTT
TRBV11-2,.,TRBJ2-3,.,CASSLGVPDTQYF,TGTGCCAGCAGCTTAGGGGTGCCGGATACGCAGTATTTT
TRBV27,.,TRBJ2-1,.,CASSLYSPGWGYNEQFF,TGTGCCAGCAGTTTATATTCTCCAGGATGGGGGTACAATGAGCAGTTCTTC
TRBV6-5,.,TRBJ2-3,.,CASSYKYTDTQYF,TGTGCCAGCAGTTACAAATACACAGATACGCAGTATTTT
TRBV6-6,TRBD2,TRBJ2-3,.,CASSSPPAGETDTQYF,TGTGCCAGCAGTTCCCCCCCAGCGGGGGAGACAGATACGCAGTATTTT
TRBV9,TRBD2,TRBJ2-3,.,CASSVDELAEDSSTDTQYF,TGTGCCAGCAGCGTAGACGAACTAGCGGAGGATTCTAGCACAGATACGCAGTATTTT
TRBV13,.,TRBJ2-1,.,CASSSRYPNEQFF,TGTGCCAGCAGCTCGAGGTACCCCAATGAGCAGTTCTTC
TRBV4-3,TRBD2,TRBJ2-1,once,CASSQDLGEGFNEQFF,TGCGCCAGCAGCCAAGATCTGGGGGAGGGCTTCAATGAGCAGTTCTTC
TRBV2,TRBD2,TRBJ2-1,once,CASSDPLAGSSYNEQFF,TGTGCCAGCAGTGACCCCTTAGCGGGGAGCTCCTACAATGAGCAGTTCTTC
TRBV27,TRBD1,TRBJ2-1,.,CATGRQGAYNEQFF,TGTGCTACTGGCCGGCAGGGGGCCTACAATGAGCAGTTCTTC
TRBV27,.,TRBJ1-1,.,CASSFGGANTEAFF,TGTGCCAGCAGTTTTGGGGGCGCGAACACTGAAGCTTTCTTT
TRBV7-6,.,TRBJ2-7,.,CASSFLGQGLYEQYF,TGTGCCAGCAGCTTCCTGGGGCAGGGTCTCTACGAGCAGTACTTC
TRBV7-9,.,TRBJ2-6,.,CASSLYTGPGANVLTF,TGTGCCAGCAGCTTATATACCGGGCCTGGGGCCAACGTCCTGACTTTC
TRBV4-1,.,TRBJ2-1,.,CASSQLDRQPGDEQFF,TGCGCCAGCAGCCAACTCGACAGGCAGCCGGGGGATGAGCAGTTCTTC
TRBV4-1,TRBD2,TRBJ2-7,.,CASSHRGSGNYEQYF,TGCGCCAGCAGCCACCGCGGGAGCGGGAACTACGAGCAGTACTTC
TRBV15,.,TRBJ2-1,.,CATSRDPGGSYNEQFF,TGTGCCACCAGCAGAGACCCTGGGGGCTCCTACAATGAGCAGTTCTTC
TRBV2,TRBD1,TRBJ1-2,.,CASTPPGQINYGYTF,TGTGCCAGCACTCCCCCGGGACAGATAAACTATGGCTACACCTTC
TRBV5-6,.,TRBJ2-5,.,CASSSAGTQYF,TGTGCCAGCAGCTCTGCAGGGACCCAGTACTTC